Below, one T cell receptor (beta chain) is given with its context. This receptor's antigen is unknown. Qualities for individual bases were not recorded, and no much larger clone is one base off. The sample originates from a study of cytomegalovirus exposure and HLA in healthy donors (dated by TCRdb to 2017 to 2019). Regarding the complete study: An earlier analysis of some 620 of the donors reported 276 Gb of sequence data and 95 million to 120 million unique TCR beta sequences obtained from about 179 million T cells. In an earlier analysis of 500 to 650 of the donors, high-throughput TCR beta sequencing was used to judge whether each TCR beta V gene segment behaved as functional or pseudogenic. The study aimed to test whether cataloging public T cell receptors could reveal signatures of past pathogen exposure. Among 350 to 400 genotyped donors of the cohort, an average of about 240,000 unique TCR beta nucleotide sequences were sequenced per donor, around a sixth of them non-productive. The number of typed donors differed by locus: 629-630 for A, B, C, DRB1 and DQB1; approximately 520 for DQA1; some 590 for DPA1; and around 450 for DPB1. Donor age, sex, ethnicity and CMV serostatus were compiled alongside the repertoire data. Rather than drawing on any new phenotypic data, the later analysis identified candidate immune exposures from TCR beta sequences and the way those sequences occurred across donors. To predict cytomegalovirus infection status, the study combined high-throughput TCR immunosequencing, statistical association of individual TCRs with disease status, and machine learning. Of the 300 to 500 genotyped donors, 75% to 85% were placed in the genetic ancestry cluster associated with self-reported Caucasian donors. In a later analysis, previously published TCR beta repertoires from hundreds of donors were re-analyzed and high-resolution HLA genotyping was added so that TCR occurrence patterns could be studied. HLA typing included class I and class II loci at four-digit resolution. A separate validation cohort of 100 to 150 different subjects was used in addition to the 666-subject first cohort. Because of strong linkage in the cohort, roughly five DR-DQ haplotypes were treated as single units for association and clustering. A later genetic analysis took genome-wide SNP genotypes for about three fifths of the roughly 670 donors and used that subset as a discovery cohort. All discovery cohort repertoires had been generated on a single sequencing platform. An early release that covered some 630 HLA-typed donors contained about 300 gigabases of sequencing data and some 87 million unique TCR sequences. Using immunosequencing, the study profiled T cell repertoires from fewer than 850 subjects and related those repertoires to cytomegalovirus serostatus.

The CDR3 spans 14 residues, from the cysteine through the phenylalanine. The CDR3 DNA has 42 bases and is translated from base 1. Trimming at the junction amounts to 1 base on V and 10 bases on J, and the germline ends lie 13 bases apart. From the germline V gene, CDR1 is MGHRA and CDR2 is YSYEKL. The cohort consisted of more than 650 healthy bone marrow donors. All cohort members were sampled while nominally healthy, although unrecorded immune exposures were likely present. The donor tested CMV seropositive and was one of the 289 seropositive cohort members. Each donor provided a peripheral blood sample, and peripheral blood mononuclear cells were used for TCR beta sequencing. Genomic DNA extraction from the blood cell samples was performed with the Qiagen DNeasy Blood Extraction Kit. What the research found in general, with its limitations: Roughly uniform sequencing depth across donors was assumed in presence/absence analyses, although this assumption may not hold. Because HLA typing was missing for some donors at each locus, association tests included only the typed subset. In this cohort, only TCR beta chains were sequenced, and detectable features were limited by the absence of alpha or paired-chain data. Several of the top co-occurrence clusters appeared to be linked to parvovirus B19, influenza, CMV and Epstein-Barr virus, according to a later analysis. Compared with equally common non-associated chains, HLA-associated TCR beta chains in a later analysis were more clonally expanded and had lower generation probabilities. The 87-base-pair reads could not distinguish some IMGT-functional V segments, including TRBV6-2 and TRBV6-3, so those segments were excluded. Compared with the roughly 700-donor mean, donors in an Asian-associated ancestry cluster had fewer N-insertions in productive TCRs, according to a later genetic analysis. Strong co-occurrence of HLA alleles, especially DR and DQ, made assigning TCR associations to individual alleles difficult. Correlated functional status among segregating V segments might reflect linkage disequilibrium, but an unknown experimental factor could not be ruled out. A later analysis found that most CMV-associated TCR beta chains appeared HLA-restricted, with HLA associations seemingly driven largely by CMV exposure. A cluster of highly shared sequence variants was judged likely to be a technical artifact of the sequencing pipeline. The study gave a list of some 150 TCR beta chains associated with cytomegalovirus. V-gene and J-gene trimming of TCR beta chains was associated with a missense DCLRE1C variant in a later genetic analysis, and the association was replicated in an independent cohort. Immune exposure information for the cohort was limited to CMV serostatus. It was suggested by the authors that the approach could potentially be generalized to other disease states and immunological phenotypes. Most TCR sequences were observed very rarely across donors, whereas some public TCRs were present in many individuals. A later analysis associated 17,000 or so TCR beta sequences with specific HLA alleles at a false discovery rate of 0.05. A further reported finding was that TCR beta sequences accurately predicted the HLA-A and HLA-B alleles for most subjects in the first cohort. Cytomegalovirus status was reported to be diagnosed by the classifier with high specificity and sensitivity in both the original and validation cohorts. Because counts were too low, about 15 rarely observed V segments, including chromosome 9 orphons, were left out of the earlier analysis of 587 of the donors. Broadly in line with IMGT annotations, most TCR beta V segments showed up in productive rearrangements about 87% or about 30% of the time in an earlier analysis of 450 to 600 of the donors. According to a later analysis, TCR association rates differed among HLA loci, with DRB1 alleles showing the most associated TCRs and HLA-C alleles showing the fewest. A few of the identified cytomegalovirus-associated TCR beta chains were confirmed in vitro to be specific for cytomegalovirus antigens.

The library relied on the immunoSEQ multiplex PCR assay. The multiplex PCR relied on a mix of 60 forward primers for TCR Vbeta segments and 13 reverse primers for TCR Jbeta segments. The CDR3 region of rearranged TCR beta genes was amplified from genomic DNA by a multiplex PCR assay. The Illumina HiSeq System was used to sequence the amplified TCR beta libraries as 87-base-pair reads. The paper's processing steps were these. A later analysis tallied 80 million to 95 million unique TCR beta chains across the 700 or so repertoires, and about 12 million of those chains were shared by two or more donors. To remove PCR and sequencing errors, raw reads were error-corrected and collapsed into unique sequences using a nearest-neighbor algorithm that merged closely related sequences. CDR3 sequences were aligned to IMGT reference sequences to assign V, D and J gene segments. Each retained sequence needed at least a six-nucleotide match to both a V gene segment and a J gene segment. A rearrangement was called productive if the CDR3 had no stop codons and remained in frame with V and J, and every other rearrangement was called non-productive. Following IMGT convention, CDR3 was defined as the stretch from the second conserved V-encoded cysteine to the conserved J-encoded phenylalanine. Sequences without an unambiguous match to a single V gene segment were excluded from the earlier analysis of about 600 of the donors. In an earlier analysis of a few hundred of the donors, a V segment was called functional when productive rearrangements were above 56.7%, and segregating when the standard deviation between donors exceeded 5%. A statistical classification framework was built for diagnosing cytomegalovirus status from the catalog of TCR beta chain sequences. A later analysis assigned V and J genes by comparing TCR nucleotide sequences with IMGT/GENE-DB human TR gene sequences. The TCRdist pipeline was used in a later analysis to assign CDR3 sequences and most-parsimonious VDJ recombination scenarios. In a later analysis, each TCR beta chain was defined by its CDR3 amino acid sequence together with its V-gene family, and reads without a unique V-gene family were excluded. As a way to deal with suspected cross-contamination and a sequencing artifact, a later analysis dropped hundreds of nucleotide sequences that were highly shared and had low generation probability. A later analysis calculated a clonal expansion index for each public chain from normalized within-repertoire ranks of inferred template counts. In a later analysis, generation probabilities were computed with a VDJ recombination model fitted to out-of-frame rearrangements, and the resulting probabilities were checked against IGoR. Hypergeometric tests were used in a later analysis to score TCR-TCR, TCR-HLA and TCR-CMV co-occurrence, with a repertoire-size bias correction applied to the TCR pairs. In a later analysis, false discovery rates were estimated by permuting HLA or CMV assignments 20 times. A later analysis grouped co-occurring TCRs with DBSCAN, adding TCRdist sequence similarity when clustering within HLA-allele-positive subsets. Co-occurrence clustering excluded repertoires with fewer than 30,000 or more than 120,000 public chains, plus five with anomalous nucleotide sharing. In its TCRdb copy, this immuneACCESS table keeps in-frame sequences only and misses some clones. Where compared with another copy, unresolved V genes explain less than half of these, and the others have no known cause. V and J calls and clone size are given by that table; D and trimming were obtained from the DNA. This sample comprises under 200,000 clones, over 70% of them detected only once. Less than 9% of the sample goes to the ten largest clones.

The sequenced sample consisted of PBMCs. This sequence uses TRBV4-1 and TRBJ2-2; possibly the D gene is TRBD2, per 5 matching bases. This TCR was sampled from a male donor in good health and CMV-seropositive. The nucleotides are TGCGCCAGCAGCCAAGGAGGGTATGGCGTGGAGCTGTTTTTT. Its protein product is CASSQGGYGVELFF.